These 25 T cell receptor beta chains originate from one sample sequenced in a study of CD8 T cells in Susac syndrome. Random-hexamer reverse transcription was applied to about 0.5 to 1 ug RNA. TCRdb re-analysed the immunoSEQ multiplex PCR reads in MiXCR, keeping a single row per CDR3 protein. This sample yields roughly 200,000 distinct CDR3 sequences, of which roughly 94% are seen a single time; approximately 0.081% belongs to the top ten. The sequencing sample was made of CD4+ T cells from PBMCs. All receptors come from a human donor with multiple sclerosis.

CDR3 DNA sequence: TGTGCCAGCAGCTTAGGAACTAATGAAAAACTGTTTTTT. This encodes CASSLGTNEKLFF. The genes are TRBV7-2 and TRBJ1-4; no clear D. From germline, CDR1 is SGHTA and CDR2 FQGNSA. The CDR3 totals 13 residues. Trimming took off 1 base at V and 1 base at J, with 1 base between the two ends.

The rearrangement uses TRBV9 and TRBJ2-5; 15 positions match TRBD2. The V segment lost 3 bases and the J segment 4 bases; nucleotides outside the gene matches: 7. Germline assignment: CDR1 SGDLS and CDR2 YYNGEE. The CDR3 has 17 residues. DNA for the CDR3: TGTGCCAGCAGCGCAAGGACTAGCGGGGGGGCCGGAGAGACCCAGTACTTC. This gives the protein CASSARTSGGAGETQYF. The entire variable domain, with the rest obtained from reference TRBV9 and TRBJ2-5, is as follows: DSGVTQTPKHLITATGQRVTLRCSPRSGDLSVYWYQQSLDQGLQFLIQYYNGEERAKGNILERFSAQQFPDLHSELNLSSLELGDSALYFCASSARTSGGAGETQYFGPGTRLLVL.

The J gene is TRBJ2-7, the V gene TRBV7-2; the D gene is possibly TRBD2 (6 bases). The V gene's germline CDR1 is SGHTA and CDR2 FQGNSA. This CDR3 comprises 12 residues. Trimming cost V 5 bases and J 10 bases, with 15 bases left between them. The CDR3, as DNA: TGTGCCAGCAGCCAAGTTGGAGGGATACAGTACTTC. It encodes CASSQVGGIQYF.

V is TRBV3-1 and J is TRBJ2-1; maybe TRBD1 (5 bases). This CDR3 is 13 amino acids long. In germline, CDR1 is LGHDT, CDR2 YNNKEL (reference sequence). Trimming took 1 base from V and 12 from J, leaving 13 bases between them. The CDR3 spells CASSQVRLQGQFF. The CDR3 DNA reads TGTGCCAGCAGCCAAGTGAGGCTCCAGGGGCAGTTCTTC.

The chain combines TRBV29-1 with TRBJ1-5; TRBD1 matches at 10 bases. Germline V gene lookup returns CDR1 SQVTM and CDR2 ANQGSEA. The CDR3 consists of 12 residues. V lost 7 bases, J lost 7 bases, and 4 bases stayed unmatched. The CDR3 nucleotides read TGCAGCGCGAGACAGGGGGCACAGCCCCAGCATTTT. This codes for CSARQGAQPQHF. Drawing the rest from reference TRBV29-1 and TRBJ1-5, the complete variable domain is SAVISQKPSRDICQRGTSLTIQCQVDSQVTMMFWYRQQPGQSLTLIATANQGSEATYESGFVIDKFPISRPNLTFSTLTVSNMSPEDSSIYLCSARQGAQPQHFGDGTRLSIL.

This sequence joins TRBV3-1 and TRBJ1-6, with 7 bases fitting TRBD1. CDR1 and CDR2 from the germline V gene are LGHDT and YNNKEL (reference sequence). With V trimmed by 6 bases and J by 5 bases, 7 bases remained unmatched. CDR3 size: 15 residues. Here the CDR3 DNA reads TGTGCCAGCAGGCACACAGGGGCCGATAATTCACCCCTCCACTTT. Protein sequence: CASRHTGADNSPLHF.

The chain is built from TRBV29-1 and TRBJ1-1; TRBD1 aligns across 8 bases. The trim removed 5 bases at V and 1 base at J, leaving 6 bases unmatched. The CDR3 is made up of 14 amino acids. Germline V lookup: CDR1 SQVTM, CDR2 ANQGSEA. CDR3 in amino acids: CSVLTTGANTEAFF. The CDR3 bases are TGCAGCGTTCTAACGACAGGGGCGAACACTGAAGCTTTCTTT.

V and J are TRBV20-1 and TRBJ2-1, with TRBD2 matching over 9 bases. CDR1 is DFQATT and CDR2 is SNEGSKA in the germline V gene (reference sequence). V lost 3 bases to trimming and J lost 8 bases; unmatched junction nucleotides: 11. There are 15 residues in the CDR3. CDR3 nucleotide sequence: TGCAGTGCTAGCTGGCGGGGGGGCGTTATAGATGAGCAGTTCTTC. Amino acid sequence: CSASWRGGVIDEQFF.

The genes are TRBV12-3 or TRBV12-4 and TRBJ1-2, with D possibly being TRBD1 (5 bases). Trimming took 6 bases from V and 6 from J, leaving 11 bases between them. The CDR3 runs 12 residues. The CDR3 DNA follows: TGTGCCAGCAGCCTAAAAGGGGATGGCTACACCTTC. Its translation: CASSLKGDGYTF.

The V and J genes are TRBV14 and TRBJ2-5; maybe TRBD1 (6 bases). The CDR3 runs 14 residues. Germline V gene data show CDR1 as SGHDN and CDR2 as FVKESK. V dropped 4 bases and J dropped 3 bases, with 12 bases sitting between them. The DNA for the CDR3 is TGTGCCAGCAGCCTCTACCGGGACAAAGAGACCCAGTACTTC. Its protein is CASSLYRDKETQYF. The variable domain in full, completed from reference TRBV14 and TRBJ2-5, reads EAGVTQFPSHSVIEKGQTVTLRCDPISGHDNLYWYRRVMGKEIKFLLHFVKESKQDESGMPNNRFLAERTGGTYSTLKVQPAELEDSGVYFCASSLYRDKETQYFGPGTRLLVL.

V and J are TRBV30 and TRBJ1-2, with a weak D call TRBD1 (5 bases). The CDR3 runs 12 residues. The germline V and J ends were trimmed by 2 bases and 13 bases, with 17 bases remaining between them. CDR1 and CDR2 from the germline V gene are GTSNPN and SVGIG (reference sequence). The DNA for the CDR3 is TGTGCCTGGAGTAGAGCGGGGCCTAAAACCACCTTC. Its protein is CAWSRAGPKTTF.

This clonotype came up once. The V and J genes are TRBV5-1 and TRBJ2-1; D ambiguous. The CDR3 has 13 residues. Germline loops: CDR1 SGHRS, CDR2 YFSETQ. The V gene lost 5 bases and the J gene lost 7 bases, with 13 bases spanning the gap. CDR3 in DNA: TGCGCCAGCAGTACCCAGCAGGTTAATGAGCAGTTCTTC. Amino acid sequence: CASSTQQVNEQFF. The full variable domain, in which reference TRBV5-1 and TRBJ2-1 provide the parts outside the CDR3, is KAGVTQTPRYLIKTRGQQVTLSCSPISGHRSVSWYQQTPGQGLQFLFEYFSETQRNKGNFPGRFSGRQFSNSRSEMNVSTLELGDSALYLCASSTQQVNEQFFGPGTRLTVL.

J is TRBJ2-7 and V is TRBV5-1, with D perhaps matching TRBD1 (5 bases). Germline CDR1 and CDR2: SGHRS and YFSETQ. V lost 9 bases and J lost 3, with 16 bases in between. The CDR3 runs to 13 residues. The CDR3 DNA reads as TGCGCCACCCCGTGTGGGGCTAGCTACGAGCAGTACTTC. It is translated as CATPCGASYEQYF.

The genes are TRBV30 and TRBJ1-5, with TRBD1 as a possible D gene (5 bases). The V end lost 3 bases, the J end lost 11 bases, and 14 bases lay between the germline ends. The CDR3 is made up of 12 amino acids. Germline V CDR1 and CDR2: GTSNPN, SVGIG (reference sequence). The CDR3 nucleotides read TGTGCCTGGAGCCCCGGTCGGGGGGCCCAGCATTTT. As protein: CAWSPGRGAQHF.

The CDR3 DNA reads TGCAGCGCCGTAATGAGGGGGCCGGGGGAGACCCAGTACTTC. Amino acid sequence: CSAVMRGPGETQYF. V usage is TRBV29-1 and J usage is TRBJ2-5; 7 bases are shared with TRBD1. The trim removed 7 bases at V and 5 bases at J, leaving 13 bases unmatched. CDR1 and CDR2 (germline): SQVTM, ANQGSEA. This CDR3 is 14 amino acids long.

The J gene is TRBJ2-2, the V gene TRBV9, with 9 bases that match TRBD1. Trimming at V came to 0 bases and at J to 5 bases, leaving 2 bases not matched to a gene. Germline CDR1 is SGDLS and CDR2 is YYNGEE. This CDR3 region has 15 residues. This CDR3 reads CASSVEGQGTGELFF. The CDR3 coding sequence is TGTGCCAGCAGCGTAGAGGGACAGGGAACCGGGGAGCTGTTTTTT.

The genes are TRBV30 and TRBJ2-1; D possibly corresponds to TRBD1 (6 bases). Trimming took 2 bases from V and 7 from J, leaving 15 bases between them. This CDR3 is 14 amino acids long. Germline CDR1 reads GTSNPN; CDR2 reads SVGIG (reference sequence). The CDR3 nucleotides are TGTGCCTGGAGTCAGGGGCTGGGCGGGAATGAGCAGTTCTTC. Translated: CAWSQGLGGNEQFF.

The rearrangement links TRBV5-1 to TRBJ2-1; D is possibly TRBD1 (6 bases). This CDR3 is 14 amino acids long. V shed 4 bases and J shed 6 bases, with 14 bases lying between them. The germline gives CDR1 SGHRS, CDR2 YFSETQ. The CDR3 protein is CASSRDKVGNEQFF. The CDR3 DNA reads as TGCGCCAGCAGCCGGGACAAAGTGGGCAATGAGCAGTTCTTC.

This chain uses TRBV3-1 with TRBJ2-5; possibly TRBD1 or TRBD2 for D (5 bases each). The CDR3 totals 16 residues. Trimming stripped 0 bases from V and 4 bases from J, with 15 bases between. CDR1 LGHDT and CDR2 YNNKEL come from the germline V gene (reference sequence). CDR3 loop: CASSQDPGQGRETQYF. Here the CDR3 DNA reads TGTGCCAGCAGCCAAGACCCGGGGCAGGGAAGAGAGACCCAGTACTTC.

To note about this clonotype: Because the CDR3 is missing its conserved closing phenylalanine or tryptophan, this is likely a read error. The chain is built from TRBV20-1 and TRBJ1-2; no clear D gene. The germline V gene encodes CDR1 DFQATT and CDR2 SNEGSKA (reference sequence). Trimming left V 0 bases short and J 2 bases short, with 1 base between. The CDR3 runs to 11 residues. The CDR3, as DNA: TGCAGTGCTAGAGACAACTATGGCTACACCTCC. Its protein product is CSARDNYGYTS.

The genes are TRBV2 and TRBJ1-2; 9 bases are a match to TRBD1. The CDR3 length is 15 residues. The V gene end was trimmed by 2 bases and the J gene end by 4 bases; junction bases not matched to a gene: 5. Germline loops: CDR1 SNHLY, CDR2 FYNNEI. CDR3 sequence (DNA): TGTGCCAGCAGTGAAAACAGGGGGCTTAGCTATGGCTACACCTTC. Protein product: CASSENRGLSYGYTF. Together with reference TRBV2 and TRBJ1-2, the CDR3 gives the full variable domain: EPEVTQTPSHQVTQMGQEVILRCVPISNHLYFYWYRQILGQKVEFLVSFYNNEISEKSEIFDDQFSVERPDGSNFTLKIRSTKLEDSAMYFCASSENRGLSYGYTFGSGTRLTVV.

The CDR3 DNA sequence: TGTGCCTTGGCCCGGATGGGTGATTCACCCCTCCACTTT. Protein sequence: CALARMGDSPLHF. V gene TRBV30 combines with J gene TRBJ1-6; unclear D gene. Trimming removed 7 bases from V and 8 bases from J, with 15 bases in between. The CDR3 extends over 13 amino acids. Per germline, CDR1 GTSNPN and CDR2 SVGIG (reference sequence).

The genes are TRBV12-3 or TRBV12-4 and TRBJ2-5, with D unclear. CDR3 length: 13 amino acids. V was cut by 3 bases and J by 3 bases, with 8 bases left in between. This CDR3 is CASSLGGKETQYF. CDR3 bases: TGTGCCAGCAGTTTGGGCGGAAAAGAGACCCAGTACTTC.

V usage is TRBV12-3 or TRBV12-4 and J usage is TRBJ2-1, with unresolved D. The V gene lost 8 bases and the J gene lost 4 bases, with 12 bases spanning the gap. This CDR3 has 13 amino acids. The CDR3 spells CASGWQRYNEQFF. The CDR3 DNA reads TGTGCCAGCGGATGGCAGAGGTACAATGAGCAGTTCTTC.

The chain uses TRBV7-3 and TRBJ2-3; D is unresolved. Trimming pared 0 bases from V and 0 bases from J, leaving 7 bases between. CDR1 and CDR2 (germline): SGHTA, FQGTGA. The CDR3 has 15 residues. CDR3 residues: CASSLTVGSTDTQYF. The CDR3, as DNA: TGTGCCAGCAGCTTAACCGTAGGGAGCACAGATACGCAGTATTTT.